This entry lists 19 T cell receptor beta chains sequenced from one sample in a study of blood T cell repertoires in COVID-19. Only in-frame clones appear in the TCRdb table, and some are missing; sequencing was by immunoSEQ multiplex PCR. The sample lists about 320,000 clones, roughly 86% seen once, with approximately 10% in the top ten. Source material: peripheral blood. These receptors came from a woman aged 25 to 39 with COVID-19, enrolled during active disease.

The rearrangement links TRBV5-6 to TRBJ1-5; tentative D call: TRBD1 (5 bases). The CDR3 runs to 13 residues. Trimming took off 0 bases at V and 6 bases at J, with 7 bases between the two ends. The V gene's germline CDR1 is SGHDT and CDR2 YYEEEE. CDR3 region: CASSLGGGQPQHF. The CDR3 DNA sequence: TGTGCCAGCAGCTTGGGCGGGGGTCAGCCCCAGCATTTT.

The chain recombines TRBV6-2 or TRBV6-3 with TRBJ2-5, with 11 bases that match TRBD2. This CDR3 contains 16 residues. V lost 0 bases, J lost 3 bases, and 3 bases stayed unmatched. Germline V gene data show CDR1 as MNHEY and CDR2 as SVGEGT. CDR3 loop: CASSYSTSGAEETQYF. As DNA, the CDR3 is TGTGCCAGCAGTTACTCGACTAGCGGGGCGGAAGAGACCCAGTACTTC.

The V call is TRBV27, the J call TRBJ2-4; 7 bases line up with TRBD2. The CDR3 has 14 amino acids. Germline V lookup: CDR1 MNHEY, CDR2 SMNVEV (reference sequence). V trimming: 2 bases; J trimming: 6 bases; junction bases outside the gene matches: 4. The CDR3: CASSLNGEGNIQYF. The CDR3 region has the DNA TGTGCCAGCAGTTTAAACGGGGAGGGAAACATTCAGTACTTC.

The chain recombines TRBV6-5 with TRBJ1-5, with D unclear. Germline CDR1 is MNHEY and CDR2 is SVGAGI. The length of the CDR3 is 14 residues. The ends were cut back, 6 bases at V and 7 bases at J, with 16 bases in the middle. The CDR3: CASSVKRLGQPQHF. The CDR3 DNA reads TGTGCCAGCAGCGTCAAGAGACTAGGCCAGCCCCAGCATTTT.

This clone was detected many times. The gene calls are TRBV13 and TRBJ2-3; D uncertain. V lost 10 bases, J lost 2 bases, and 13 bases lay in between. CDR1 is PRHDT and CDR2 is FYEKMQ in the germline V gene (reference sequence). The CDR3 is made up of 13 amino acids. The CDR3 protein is CATHPTDTDTQYF. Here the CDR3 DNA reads TGTGCCACCCATCCGACTGACACAGATACGCAGTATTTT.

Here the CDR3 reads CAWSRGEAFF. The CDR3 DNA reads as TGTGCCTGGAGCCGAGGTGAAGCTTTCTTT. V gene TRBV30 combines with J gene TRBJ1-1; no clear D gene. This CDR3 region has 10 residues. V was clipped by 3 bases and J by 7 bases, with 6 bases between them. In germline, CDR1 is GTSNPN, CDR2 SVGIG (reference sequence).

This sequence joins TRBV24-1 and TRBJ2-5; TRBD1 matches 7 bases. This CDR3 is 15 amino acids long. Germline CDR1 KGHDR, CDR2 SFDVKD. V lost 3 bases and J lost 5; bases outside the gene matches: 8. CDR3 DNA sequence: TGTGCCACCAGTGATAGAGAGGGGGCGAGGGAGACCCAGTACTTC. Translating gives CATSDREGARETQYF.

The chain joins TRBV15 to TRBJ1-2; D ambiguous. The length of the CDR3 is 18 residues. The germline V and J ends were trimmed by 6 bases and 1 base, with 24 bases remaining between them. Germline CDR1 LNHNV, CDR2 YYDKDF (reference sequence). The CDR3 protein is CATRRPRRANENNYGYTF. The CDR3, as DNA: TGTGCCACCAGGAGACCCCGGAGGGCCAACGAGAATAACTATGGCTACACCTTC.

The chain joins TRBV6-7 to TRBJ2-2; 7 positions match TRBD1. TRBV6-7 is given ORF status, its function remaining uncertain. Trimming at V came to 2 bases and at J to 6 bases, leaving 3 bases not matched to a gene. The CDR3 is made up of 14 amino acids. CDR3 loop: CASSYDRAAGELFF. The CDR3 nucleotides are TGTGCCAGCAGTTACGACAGGGCCGCCGGGGAGCTGTTTTTT.

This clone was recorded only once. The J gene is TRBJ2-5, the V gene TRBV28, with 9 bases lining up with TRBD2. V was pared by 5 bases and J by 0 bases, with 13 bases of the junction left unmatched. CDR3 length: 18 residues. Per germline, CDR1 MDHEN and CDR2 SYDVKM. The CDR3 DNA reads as TGTGCCAGCAGTACGGGGCTAGCGGGACCGACGTACCAAGAGACCCAGTACTTC. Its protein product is CASSTGLAGPTYQETQYF.

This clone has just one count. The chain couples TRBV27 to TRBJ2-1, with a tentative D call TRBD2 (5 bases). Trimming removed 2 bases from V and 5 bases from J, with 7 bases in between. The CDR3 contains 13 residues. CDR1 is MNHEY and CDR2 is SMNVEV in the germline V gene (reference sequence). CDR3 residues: CASSLMRDNEQFF. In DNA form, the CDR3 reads TGTGCCAGCAGTTTAATGCGGGACAATGAGCAGTTCTTC.

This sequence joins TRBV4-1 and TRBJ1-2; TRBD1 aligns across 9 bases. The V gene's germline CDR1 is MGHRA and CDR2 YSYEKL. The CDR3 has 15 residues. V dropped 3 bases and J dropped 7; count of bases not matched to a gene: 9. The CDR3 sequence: CASSQEDRGSVGYTF. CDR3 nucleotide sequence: TGCGCCAGCAGCCAGGAAGACAGGGGGTCTGTTGGCTACACCTTC.

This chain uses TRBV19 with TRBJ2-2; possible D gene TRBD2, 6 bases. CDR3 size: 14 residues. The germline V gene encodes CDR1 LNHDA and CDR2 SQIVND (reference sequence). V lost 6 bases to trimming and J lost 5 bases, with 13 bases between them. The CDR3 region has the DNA TGTGCCAGTAGCGGGGGACCTGGAACCGGGGAGCTGTTTTTT. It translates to CASSGGPGTGELFF.

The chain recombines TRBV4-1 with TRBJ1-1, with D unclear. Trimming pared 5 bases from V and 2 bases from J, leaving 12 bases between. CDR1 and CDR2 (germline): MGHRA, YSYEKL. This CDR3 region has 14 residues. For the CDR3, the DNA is TGCGCCAGCAGCGTCAACTCAGGTAACACTGAAGCTTTCTTT. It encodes CASSVNSGNTEAFF.

The CDR3 region has the DNA TGTGCCTGGGACAGGGGTGCGGAGACCCAGTACTTC. Translated: CAWDRGAETQYF. The chain combines TRBV30 with TRBJ2-5; 8 bases agree with TRBD1. Trimming removed 5 bases from V and 5 bases from J; junction bases left unmatched: 4. The CDR3 spans 12 residues. Germline V lookup: CDR1 GTSNPN, CDR2 SVGIG (reference sequence).

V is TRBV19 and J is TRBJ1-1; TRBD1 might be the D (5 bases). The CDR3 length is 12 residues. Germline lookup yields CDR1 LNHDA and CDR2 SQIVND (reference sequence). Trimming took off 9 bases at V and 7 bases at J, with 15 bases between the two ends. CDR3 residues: CASTGGGIEAFF. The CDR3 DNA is TGTGCCAGCACCGGGGGGGGGATTGAAGCTTTCTTT.

The CDR3 sequence: CASSSGLGGQPQHF. The CDR3 DNA follows: TGTGCCAGCAGTTCTGGGCTAGGGGGTCAGCCCCAGCATTTT. The rearrangement uses TRBV6-5 and TRBJ1-5, with TRBD1 as a possible D gene (6 bases). V shed 4 bases and J shed 6 bases, with 13 bases lying between them. The CDR3 is made up of 14 amino acids. The germline V gene encodes CDR1 MNHEY and CDR2 SVGAGI.

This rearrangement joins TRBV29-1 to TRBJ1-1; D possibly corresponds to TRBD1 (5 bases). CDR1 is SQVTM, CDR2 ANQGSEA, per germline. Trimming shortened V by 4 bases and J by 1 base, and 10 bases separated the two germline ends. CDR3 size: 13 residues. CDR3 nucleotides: TGCAGCGTTGGGCAGGGCCAGAACACTGAAGCTTTCTTT. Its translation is CSVGQGQNTEAFF.

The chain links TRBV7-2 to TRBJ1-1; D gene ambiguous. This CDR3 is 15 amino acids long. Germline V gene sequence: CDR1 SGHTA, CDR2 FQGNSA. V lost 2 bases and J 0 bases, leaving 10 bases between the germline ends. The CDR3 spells CASSLSPVLNTEAFF. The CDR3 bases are TGTGCCAGCAGCTTATCACCAGTTCTGAACACTGAAGCTTTCTTT.